A single sample is the source of the 29 T cell receptor beta chains below, sequenced in a study of T cell repertoires in cytomegalovirus infection. TCRdb ran MiXCR on the reads and lists one entry per CDR3 protein. The sample records 300,000 to 400,000 distinct CDR3 sequences, around 9.5% being singletons. Source material: PBMCs. The receptors stem from a human donor in good health (CMV status not recorded). Some clones in this sample may be carry-over from other donors' samples.

The CDR3 spells CASSLAGGTDEQFF. The CDR3 nucleotides are TGTGCCAGCAGCTTAGCTGGAGGGACCGATGAGCAGTTCTTC. The gene calls are TRBV7-7 and TRBJ2-1, with D maybe TRBD2 (6 bases). V lost 0 bases, J lost 8 bases, and 11 bases lay in between. Germline V gene data show CDR1 as SSHAT and CDR2 as FNYEAQ (reference sequence). The CDR3 contains 14 residues.

This clonotype showed up many times. The chain is built from TRBV7-2 and TRBJ2-2, with D possibly being TRBD1 or TRBD2 (6 bases each). V dropped 2 bases and J dropped 7 bases, with 14 bases sitting between them. CDR1 and CDR2 (germline): SGHTA, FQGNSA. The CDR3 has 15 amino acids. For the CDR3, the DNA is TGTGCCAGCAGCTTACCGGGGGCACGAAGCGGGGAGCTGTTTTTT. Protein product: CASSLPGARSGELFF.

This clonotype has a handful of counts. J is TRBJ1-2 and V is TRBV6-1; no clear D. The CDR3 totals 13 residues. Germline V gives CDR1 MNHNS, CDR2 SASEGT. Trimming removed 1 base from V and 5 bases from J, with 8 bases in between. This CDR3 reads CASSEDSPYGYTF. DNA for the CDR3: TGTGCCAGCAGTGAAGACAGTCCGTATGGCTACACCTTC.

This clonotype has only a few counts. The genes are TRBV7-6 and TRBJ2-2, with 8 positions matching TRBD2. Trimming at V came to 3 bases and at J to 3 bases, leaving 6 bases not matched to a gene. The CDR3 loop spans 16 amino acids. CDR1 is SGHVS, CDR2 FNYEAQ, per germline. As DNA, the CDR3 is TGTGCCAGCAGCTTTGTTAGCGGGACTCACACCGGGGAGCTGTTTTTT. Translated, it gives CASSFVSGTHTGELFF.

This clonotype was picked up a small number of times. The chain has TRBV5-4 and TRBJ2-1; D is perhaps TRBD1 (5 bases). The V end was cut by 1 base, the J end by 5 bases, with 13 bases between. Per the germline V gene, CDR1 is SGHNT and CDR2 is YYREEE (reference sequence). The CDR3 runs 15 residues. The DNA for the CDR3 is TGTGCCAGCAGCTTGCCCACAGGCACAGACAATGAGCAGTTCTTC. It yields the protein CASSLPTGTDNEQFF.

The chain couples TRBV28 to TRBJ2-1, with D maybe TRBD2 (6 bases). The CDR3 length is 18 residues. In germline, CDR1 is MDHEN, CDR2 SYDVKM. Trimming pared 6 bases from V and 4 bases from J, leaving 25 bases between. The CDR3 protein is CASSASHSGRILYNEQFF. CDR3 nucleotide sequence: TGTGCCAGCAGCGCTTCCCATAGCGGCCGGATCCTATACAATGAGCAGTTCTTC.

The V and J genes are TRBV10-3 and TRBJ2-1, with TRBD2 identical over 11 bases. The CDR3 extends over 15 amino acids. The germline V gene encodes CDR1 ENHRY and CDR2 SYGVKD. V was clipped by 5 bases and J by 5 bases; unmatched bases: 5. The CDR3 loop is CAISPSGRLNNEQFF. CDR3 DNA sequence: TGTGCCATCAGTCCTAGCGGGAGGCTAAACAATGAGCAGTTCTTC.

This clonotype has at least ten counts. The chain recombines TRBV6-6 with TRBJ1-1; D remains unclear. CDR1 and CDR2 (germline): MNHNY, SVGAGI (reference sequence). The CDR3 totals 13 residues. Trimming took 0 bases from V and 3 from J, leaving 5 bases between them. CDR3 residues: CASSYSTYTEAFF. As DNA, the CDR3 is TGTGCCAGCAGTTACTCGACGTACACTGAAGCTTTCTTT.

This clonotype was observed at least ten times. This sequence joins TRBV19 and TRBJ1-5; 8 positions match TRBD1. V shed 6 bases, J shed 4 bases, and the junction held 5 bases outside the gene matches. The CDR3 sequence is 14 residues long. Germline CDR1 is LNHDA and CDR2 is SQIVND (reference sequence). CDR3 sequence: CASRMDRVNQPQHF. CDR3 nucleotides: TGTGCCAGTAGGATGGACAGGGTAAATCAGCCCCAGCATTTT.

This sequence joins TRBV20-1 and TRBJ2-7, with D perhaps given as TRBD1 or TRBD2 (5 bases each). This CDR3 comprises 13 residues. Germline V gene data show CDR1 as DFQATT and CDR2 as SNEGSKA (reference sequence). Trimming removed 3 bases at V and 2 bases at J, with 11 bases between. The CDR3 bases are TGCAGTGCTAGGGGATCGGGACCCTACGAGCAGTACTTC. It translates to CSARGSGPYEQYF.

There are many counts of this clonotype. The chain links TRBV23-1 to TRBJ2-7; a possible D gene is TRBD1 (6 bases). TRBV23-1 is labeled an ORF, and its function is uncertain. The CDR3 sequence is 15 residues long. The V end was cut by 3 bases, the J end by 0 bases, with 12 bases between. The CDR3 coding sequence is TGCGCCAGCAGTCAGGGGACATGTAGCTCCTACGAGCAGTACTTC. The encoded protein is CASSQGTCSSYEQYF.

This clonotype was detected only a few times. The chain carries TRBV5-4 and TRBJ2-7, with a weak D call TRBD2 (5 bases). This CDR3 is built from 15 residues. The germline V gene has CDR1 SGHNT and CDR2 YYREEE (reference sequence). Trimming took off 4 bases at V and 4 bases at J, with 18 bases between the two ends. This chain's CDR3 is CASSPDGGAVYEQYF. The CDR3 region has the DNA TGTGCCAGCAGCCCAGATGGAGGAGCGGTATACGAGCAGTACTTC. Complete variable domain (other parts from reference TRBV5-4 and TRBJ2-7): ETGVTQSPTHLIKTRGQQVTLRCSSQSGHNTVSWYQQALGQGPQFIFQYYREEENGRGNFPPRFSGLQFPNYSSELNVNALELDDSALYLCASSPDGGAVYEQYFGPGTRLTVT.

This sequence joins TRBV10-3 and TRBJ1-6; the match to TRBD1 covers 7 bases. V was clipped by 11 bases and J by 10 bases; unmatched bases: 11. CDR1 is ENHRY and CDR2 is SYGVKD in the germline V gene. The CDR3 spans 13 residues. Here the CDR3 reads CAARGQFSSPLHF. CDR3 DNA: TGTGCCGCCCGGGGACAGTTTTCCTCACCCCTCCACTTT.

This clonotype was observed many times. The chain couples TRBV20-1 to TRBJ2-1, with 12 bases that match TRBD2. The CDR3 is 15 residues long. Germline CDR1 and CDR2: DFQATT and SNEGSKA (reference sequence). V was clipped by 5 bases and J by 7 bases; unmatched bases: 9. The DNA for the CDR3 is TGCAGTGCTGGATCTAGCGGGAGGGCCCAAAATGAGCAGTTCTTC. Protein sequence: CSAGSSGRAQNEQFF.

This clonotype was seen repeatedly, ten times or more. The V gene is TRBV7-2, the J gene TRBJ2-2, with 9 bases lining up with TRBD2. The germline CDR1 and CDR2 sequences are SGHTA and FQGNSA. This CDR3 has 16 amino acids. The J segment lost 8 bases and the V segment lost 5 bases, leaving 12 bases of the junction unmatched. The CDR3 DNA reads as TGTGCCAGCAGCCGAATAGCGGGAGCGAGTAGAGGGGAGCTGTTTTTT. As protein: CASSRIAGASRGELFF. Combining the CDR3 with reference TRBV7-2 and TRBJ2-2 gives the whole variable domain GAGVSQSPSNKVTEKGKDVELRCDPISGHTALYWYRQSLGQGLEFLIYFQGNSAPDKSGLPSDRFSAERTGGSVSTLTIQRTQQEDSAVYLCASSRIAGASRGELFFGEGSRLTVL.

This clonotype was detected a few times. The chain carries TRBV7-2 and TRBJ2-5; D is perhaps TRBD1 (6 bases). CDR1 is SGHTA and CDR2 is FQGNSA in the germline V gene. Trimming took off 5 bases at V and 4 bases at J, with 17 bases between the two ends. This CDR3 spans 15 amino acids. The CDR3 loop reads CASSTRRTVRETQYF. The DNA of the CDR3 is TGTGCCAGCAGCACGAGACGGACAGTGCGAGAGACCCAGTACTTC. Drawing the rest from reference TRBV7-2 and TRBJ2-5, the complete variable domain is GAGVSQSPSNKVTEKGKDVELRCDPISGHTALYWYRQSLGQGLEFLIYFQGNSAPDKSGLPSDRFSAERTGGSVSTLTIQRTQQEDSAVYLCASSTRRTVRETQYFGPGTRLLVL.

At least ten counts were recorded for this clonotype. CDR3 protein: CASSLSGRANEQFF. CDR3 bases: TGTGCCAGCAGTTTATCGGGCAGGGCTAATGAGCAGTTCTTC. The V call is TRBV12-3 or TRBV12-4, the J call TRBJ2-1; tentatively, D is TRBD1 (5 bases). The V and J ends lost 2 bases and 7 bases respectively, with 12 bases between them. The CDR3 length is 14 residues.

This clonotype was seen ten or more times. V is TRBV6-6 and J is TRBJ2-3, with TRBD2 matching over 8 bases. The CDR3 spans 16 residues. Losses at the gene ends were 2 bases for V and 5 bases for J; bases not matched to a gene: 9. Per germline, CDR1 MNHNY and CDR2 SVGAGI (reference sequence). The CDR3 DNA reads as TGTGCCAGCAGTTACGGCCCAGCGGGGGTTAAAGATACGCAGTATTTT. It codes for CASSYGPAGVKDTQYF.

Many counts were recorded for this clonotype. The chain employs TRBV6-5 and TRBJ1-4; D gene ambiguous. Trimming removed 0 bases at V and 8 bases at J, with 13 bases between. The germline CDR1 and CDR2 sequences are MNHEY and SVGAGI. This CDR3 is 15 amino acids long. The CDR3 DNA sequence: TGTGCCAGCAGTTACTCGGTGGGAGGTGGGGAAAAACTGTTTTTT. Amino acid sequence: CASSYSVGGGEKLFF.

This clonotype was observed many times. The V gene is TRBV6-5, the J gene TRBJ1-1; 8 bases fit TRBD1. V lost 0 bases to trimming and J lost 5 bases; unmatched junction nucleotides: 8. CDR1 is MNHEY, CDR2 SVGAGI, per germline. This CDR3 is 16 amino acids long. DNA of the CDR3: TGTGCCAGCAGTTACTCGGTACGACAGGGGCGGACTGAAGCTTTCTTT. As protein: CASSYSVRQGRTEAFF.

In its sample, this clonotype was seen many times. This chain links TRBV7-3 with TRBJ2-1; TRBD2 is a possible D gene (7 bases). The germline CDR1 and CDR2 sequences are SGHTA and FQGTGA. This CDR3 region has 16 residues. The V end lost 4 bases, the J end lost 5 bases, and 18 bases lay between the germline ends. CDR3 nucleotide sequence: TGTGCCAGCAGCTCCCGGGTCGGGGGGCCTAACAATGAGCAGTTCTTC. Protein: CASSSRVGGPNNEQFF.

This clonotype was observed a few times. The chain carries TRBV20-1 and TRBJ2-1, with D possibly matching TRBD2 (5 bases). The CDR3 sequence is 15 residues long. Germline CDR1 reads DFQATT; CDR2 reads SNEGSKA (reference sequence). The ends were cut back, 5 bases at V and 5 bases at J, with 19 bases in the middle. Written as DNA, the CDR3 is TGCAGTGCTGAGAGTTATGGGAGCGGCAACAATGAGCAGTTCTTC. As protein: CSAESYGSGNNEQFF.

This clonotype was picked up many times. This chain joins TRBV12-3 or TRBV12-4 and TRBJ1-1, with 7 bases lining up with TRBD1. The CDR3 is made up of 15 amino acids. With 6 bases clipped from V and 2 bases from J, the junction kept 9 bases outside the gene matches. The CDR3 DNA reads TGTGCCAGCAGCCGACAGGGTCTGGGTAACACTGAAGCTTTCTTT. As protein: CASSRQGLGNTEAFF.

The chain joins TRBV23-1 to TRBJ2-2; D uncertain. TRBV23-1 is an ORF, with its function uncertain. The CDR3 is 12 residues long. Trimming took 0 bases from V and 14 from J, leaving 10 bases between them. CDR3 DNA sequence: TGCGCCAGCAGTCAATCTGTGAAGGGTCTGTTTTTT. Its translation: CASSQSVKGLFF.

CDR3 sequence: CASSSSGQGSSPLHF. As DNA, the CDR3 is TGTGCCAGCAGCTCGTCGGGACAGGGAAGCTCACCCCTCCACTTT. V gene TRBV7-3 combines with J gene TRBJ1-6; 9 positions agree with TRBD1. CDR3 length equals 15 residues. Germline trimming cut 4 bases from V and 10 bases from J; bases unmatched to any gene: 8. Germline lookup yields CDR1 SGHTA and CDR2 FQGTGA.

Only a few counts were recorded for this clonotype. V and J are TRBV6-5 and TRBJ1-1, with 7 bases fitting TRBD1. CDR3 length: 15 amino acids. After removal of 0 bases from V and 2 bases from J, the junction contained 3 bases not matched to a gene. CDR1 is MNHEY and CDR2 is SVGAGI in the germline V gene. The CDR3 spells CASSYSWDSNTEAFF. CDR3 DNA: TGTGCCAGCAGTTACTCGTGGGACAGCAACACTGAAGCTTTCTTT.

This clonotype was recorded a few times. The CDR3 nucleotides read TGTGCCAGCAGCGCACTGACAGGGGAGACCCAGTACTTC. Translating gives CASSALTGETQYF. This chain uses TRBV7-9 with TRBJ2-5; 7 bases align to TRBD1. Looked up from germline, CDR1 is SEHNR and CDR2 is FQNEAQ (reference sequence). V lost 5 bases and J lost 5; bases outside the gene matches: 5. This CDR3 contains 13 residues.

The chain links TRBV12-3 or TRBV12-4 to TRBJ2-3; D not resolved. The V end was cut by 5 bases, the J end by 5 bases, with 8 bases between. The CDR3 is 12 residues long. CDR3 sequence (DNA): TGTGCCAGCAGTCCCGTCGGAGATACGCAGTATTTT. Protein sequence: CASSPVGDTQYF.

This clonotype has just a few counts. The chain links TRBV4-2 to TRBJ1-4, with a tentative D call TRBD1 (5 bases). Trimming removed 0 bases at V and 14 bases at J, with 10 bases between. The CDR3 runs to 12 residues. Germline lookup yields CDR1 LGHNA and CDR2 YNFKEQ. The CDR3, as DNA: TGTGCCAGCAGCCAAGATTCCGGGGGGCTGTTTTTT. It is translated as CASSQDSGGLFF.